This is a list of T cell receptor beta chains from one sample in a study of response to subunit inactivated influenza vaccine. From the RT-PCR reads, TCRdb called clonotypes with MiXCR, one entry per CDR3 protein. The sample contains under 550,000 distinct CDR3 sequences, more than 7% of which appear only once. Source: PBMCs from blood, taken roughly 24 months after vaccination. The receptors here all came from a man between 50 and 75 years old who received an inactivated influenza vaccine. CDR3s include the opening cysteine and the closing phenylalanine or tryptophan. D genes are given only for firm matches. A row's size may be missing; if present it is once, few, many or a size class.

V gene,clone size,D gene,J gene,CDR3 DNA,CDR3 protein
TRBV12-3/TRBV12-4,many,.,TRBJ2-3,TGTGCCAGCAGCTCCACAGATACGCAGTATTTT,CASSSTDTQYF
TRBV5-6,few,TRBD1,TRBJ1-1,TGTGCCAGCAGCTCGTGGACAGGGGTCCCTAATAGGGAAGCTTTCTTT,CASSSWTGVPNREAFF
TRBV5-6,many,.,TRBJ1-2,TGTGCCAGCAGCTTGGGAACTTCTAACTATGGCTACACCTTC,CASSLGTSNYGYTF
TRBV7-8,few,.,TRBJ2-2,TGTGCCAGCAGCGAATGGTCCACATACACCGGGGAGCTGTTTTTT,CASSEWSTYTGELFF
TRBV15,.,TRBD2,TRBJ2-3,TGTGCCACCAGCAGAGAACTAGCGGGAGTAGATACGCAGTATTTT,CATSRELAGVDTQYF
TRBV20-1,.,.,TRBJ2-3,TGCAGTGCTAGAGATCTTTTCAGGACTGCTAGCACAGATACGCAGTATTTT,CSARDLFRTASTDTQYF
TRBV10-3,many,TRBD2,TRBJ2-1,TGTGCCATCAGTGAGTCTTGGACTAGCCTCAATGAGCAGTTCTTC,CAISESWTSLNEQFF
TRBV11-2,many,.,TRBJ2-7,TGTGCCAGCAGCTTAGATGTCTTCGGCGAGCAGTACTTC,CASSLDVFGEQYF
TRBV12-3/TRBV12-4,many,.,TRBJ2-1,TGTGCCAGCAGTTTACAGGGGGGTCTCTACAATGAGCAGTTCTTC,CASSLQGGLYNEQFF
TRBV29-1,many,.,TRBJ2-7,TGCAGCGTTCGCGCCAGCTCCTACGAGCAGTACTTC,CSVRASSYEQYF
TRBV28,few,.,TRBJ1-1,TGTGCCACCGGTACTCAGGGGCCCAACACTGAAGCTTTCTTT,CATGTQGPNTEAFF
TRBV15,few,TRBD1,TRBJ2-5,TGTGCCACCAGCAACACAGGGGGCGCCGGGGAGACCCAGTACTTC,CATSNTGGAGETQYF
TRBV27,few,TRBD2,TRBJ2-1,TGTGCCAGCAGTTTATGGCTGGCTAGCGGATACAATGAGCAGTTCTTC,CASSLWLASGYNEQFF
TRBV5-1,many,TRBD1,TRBJ2-7,TGCGCCAGCAGCACGGGACAGGGGGCAGGAGAGCAGTACTTC,CASSTGQGAGEQYF
TRBV15,few,.,TRBJ2-1,TGTGCCACCAGCAGAGATCACAGGAACAATGAGCAGTTCTTC,CATSRDHRNNEQFF
TRBV20-1,many,TRBD2,TRBJ2-1,TGCAGTGCTAGAGATATACTAGCGGGAGGCCCGGGGAGTGAGCAGTTCTTC,CSARDILAGGPGSEQFF
TRBV28,.,.,TRBJ2-5,TGTGCCAGCAGTAAAATGGGTGGATCCCAAGAGACCCAGTACTTC,CASSKMGGSQETQYF
TRBV7-9,.,TRBD2,TRBJ2-7,TGTGCCAGCAGCCGTAGCGGGAGGGCCTCGGGCGAGCAGTACTTC,CASSRSGRASGEQYF
TRBV11-1,.,.,TRBJ2-1,TGTGCCAGCAGCTCAACCCGGCCACGCTCCTACAATGAGCAGTTCTTC,CASSSTRPRSYNEQFF
TRBV12-3/TRBV12-4,many,.,TRBJ2-1,TGTGCCAGCAGTTTAAATCCTGTGGAGCAGTTCTTC,CASSLNPVEQFF
TRBV4-3,many,.,TRBJ2-1,TGCGCCAGCAGCCAAGTTCTAAGGGGGGCGGGCAATGAGCAGTTCTTC,CASSQVLRGAGNEQFF
TRBV11-2,few,TRBD2,TRBJ2-7,TGTGCCAGCAGCCGAGGACAGGGGTTACTAGCGGGAGGGCACGAGCAGTACTTC,CASSRGQGLLAGGHEQYF
TRBV7-8,few,TRBD2,TRBJ2-1,TGTGCCAGCAAGGTAGCGGGAGGGTTGGCTTTTGAGCAGTTCTTC,CASKVAGGLAFEQFF
TRBV5-1,few,.,TRBJ1-3,TGCGCCAGCAGCTTGGGCCAACCATCTGGAAACACCATATATTTT,CASSLGQPSGNTIYF
TRBV7-2,.,.,TRBJ1-2,TGTGCCAGCAGCTTAGATAGGGCCCGATATGGCTACACCTTC,CASSLDRARYGYTF
TRBV10-3,few,.,TRBJ2-6,TGTGCCATCAGTGGGGGGGCTGTAACTGGGGCCAACGTCCTGACTTTC,CAISGGAVTGANVLTF
TRBV11-2,few,.,TRBJ2-7,TGTGCCAGCAGCTTAGATCCAAGACAGGTTCCCTCCTACGAGCAGTACTTC,CASSLDPRQVPSYEQYF
TRBV20-1,many,TRBD1,TRBJ1-2,TGCAGTGCTAGTCAGGGGGGTGGTCAGGCAAACTATGGCTACACCTTC,CSASQGGGQANYGYTF
TRBV7-3,.,.,TRBJ2-1,TGTGCCAGCAGCTCCTCCCCACTGGAGGGCCTCTCTCAGTTAAGAAATGAGCAGTTCTTC,CASSSSPLEGLSQLRNEQFF
TRBV12-3/TRBV12-4,few,.,TRBJ1-5,TGTGCCAGCAGTTTTGAGGGAAGCAATCAGCCCCAGCATTTT,CASSFEGSNQPQHF
TRBV4-3,.,.,TRBJ1-2,TGCGCCAGCAGCCGAGCCGGGGAAAGCTATGGCTACACCTTC,CASSRAGESYGYTF
TRBV20-1,few,.,TRBJ2-1,TGCAGTGCTAGAGATGATAACAATGAGCAGTTCTTC,CSARDDNNEQFF
TRBV18,.,TRBD1,TRBJ1-1,TGTGCCAGCTCATCCCAGACAGGGGGCCAGACTGAAGCTTTCTTT,CASSSQTGGQTEAFF